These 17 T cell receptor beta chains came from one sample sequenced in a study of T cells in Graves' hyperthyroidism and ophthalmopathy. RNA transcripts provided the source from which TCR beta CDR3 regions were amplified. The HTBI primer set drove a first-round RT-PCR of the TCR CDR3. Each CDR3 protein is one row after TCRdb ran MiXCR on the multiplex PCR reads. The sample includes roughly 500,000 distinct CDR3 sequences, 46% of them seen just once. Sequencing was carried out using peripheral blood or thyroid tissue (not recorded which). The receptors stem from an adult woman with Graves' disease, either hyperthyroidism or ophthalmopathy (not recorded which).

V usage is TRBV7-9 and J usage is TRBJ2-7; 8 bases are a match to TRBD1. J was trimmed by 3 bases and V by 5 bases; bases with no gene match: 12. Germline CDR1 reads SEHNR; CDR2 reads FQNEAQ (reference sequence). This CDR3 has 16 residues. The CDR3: CASSQLDRDRNYEQYF. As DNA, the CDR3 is TGTGCCAGCAGCCAACTCGACCGGGACAGGAACTACGAGCAGTACTTC. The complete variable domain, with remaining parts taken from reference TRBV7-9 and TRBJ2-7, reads DTGVSQNPRHKITKRGQNVTFRCDPISEHNRLYWYRQTLGQGPEFLTYFQNEAQLEKSRLLSDRFSAERPKGSFSTLEIQRTEQGDSAMYLCASSQLDRDRNYEQYFGPGTRLTVT.

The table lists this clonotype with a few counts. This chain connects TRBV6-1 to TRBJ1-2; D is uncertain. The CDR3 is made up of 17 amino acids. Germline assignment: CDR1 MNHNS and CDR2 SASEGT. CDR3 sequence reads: CASQNRQSYTTPYGYTF. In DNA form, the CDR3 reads TGTGCATCCCAAAATCGGCAGTCCTACACTACTCCCTATGGCTACACCTTC.

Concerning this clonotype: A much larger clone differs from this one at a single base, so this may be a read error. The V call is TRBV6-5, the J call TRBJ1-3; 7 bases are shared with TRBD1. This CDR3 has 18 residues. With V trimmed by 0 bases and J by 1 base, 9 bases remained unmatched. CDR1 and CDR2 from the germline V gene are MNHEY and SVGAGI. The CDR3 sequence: CASSYSSGTATSGNTIYF. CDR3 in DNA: TGTGCCAGCAGTTACTCCTCCGGGACAGCCACGTCTGGAAACACCATATATTTT.

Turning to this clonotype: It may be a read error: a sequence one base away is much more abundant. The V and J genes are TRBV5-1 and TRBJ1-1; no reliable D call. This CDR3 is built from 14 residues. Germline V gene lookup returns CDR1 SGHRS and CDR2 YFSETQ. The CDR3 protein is CTSSLVQVNTEAFF. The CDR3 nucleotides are TGCACCAGCAGCTTGGTTCAGGTGAACACTGAAGCTTTCTTT.

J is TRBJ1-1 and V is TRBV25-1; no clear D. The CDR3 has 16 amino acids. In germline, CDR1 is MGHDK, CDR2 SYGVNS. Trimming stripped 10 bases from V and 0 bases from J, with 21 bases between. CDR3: CATPRYADCVNTEAFF. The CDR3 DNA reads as TGTGCCACCCCACGGTACGCGGATTGCGTGAACACTGAAGCTTTCTTT.

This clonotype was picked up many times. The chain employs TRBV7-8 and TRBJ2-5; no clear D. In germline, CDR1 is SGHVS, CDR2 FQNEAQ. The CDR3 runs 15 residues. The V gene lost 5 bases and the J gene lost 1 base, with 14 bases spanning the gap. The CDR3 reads CASSTRRGSQETQYF. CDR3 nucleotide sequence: TGTGCCAGCAGCACAAGACGAGGTTCCCAAGAGACCCAGTACTTC.

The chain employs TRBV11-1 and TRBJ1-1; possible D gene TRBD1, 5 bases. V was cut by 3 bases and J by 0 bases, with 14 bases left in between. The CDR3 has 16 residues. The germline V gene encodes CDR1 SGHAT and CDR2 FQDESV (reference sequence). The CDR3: CASSFPSGTVNTEAFF. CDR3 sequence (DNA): TGTGCCAGCAGCTTCCCATCCGGGACGGTGAACACTGAAGCTTTCTTT.

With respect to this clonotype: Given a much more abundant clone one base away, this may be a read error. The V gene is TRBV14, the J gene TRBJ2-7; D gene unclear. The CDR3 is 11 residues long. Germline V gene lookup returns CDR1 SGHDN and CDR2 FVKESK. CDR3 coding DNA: TGTGCCAGCAGCCAAATCTACGAGCGGTACTTC. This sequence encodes CASSQIYERYF. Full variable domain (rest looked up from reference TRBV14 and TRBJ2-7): EAGVTQFPSHSVIEKGQTVTLRCDPISGHDNLYWYRRVMGKEIKFLLHFVKESKQDESGMPNNRFLAERTGGTYSTLKVQPAELEDSGVYFCASSQIYERYFGPGTRLTVT.

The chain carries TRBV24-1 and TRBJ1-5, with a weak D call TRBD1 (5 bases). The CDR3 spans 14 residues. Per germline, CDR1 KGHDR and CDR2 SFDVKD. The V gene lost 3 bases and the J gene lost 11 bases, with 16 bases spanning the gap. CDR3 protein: CATSDPGDQETQHF. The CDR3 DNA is TGTGCCACCAGTGATCCGGGGGACCAAGAGACCCAGCATTTT.

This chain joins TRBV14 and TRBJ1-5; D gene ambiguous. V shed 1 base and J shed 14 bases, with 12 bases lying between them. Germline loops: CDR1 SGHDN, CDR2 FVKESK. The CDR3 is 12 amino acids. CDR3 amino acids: CASSQVGGAEHF. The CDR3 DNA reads TGTGCCAGCAGCCAAGTTGGAGGTGCCGAGCATTTT.

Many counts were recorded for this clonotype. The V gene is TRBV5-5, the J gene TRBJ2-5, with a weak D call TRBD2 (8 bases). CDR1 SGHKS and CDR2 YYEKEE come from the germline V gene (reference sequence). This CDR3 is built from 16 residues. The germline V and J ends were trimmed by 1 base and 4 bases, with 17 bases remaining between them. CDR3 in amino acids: CASSLSTGGGLETQYF. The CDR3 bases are TGTGCCAGCAGCTTGTCGACGGGAGGGGGCTTAGAGACCCAGTACTTC. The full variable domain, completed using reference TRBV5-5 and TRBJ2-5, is DAGVTQSPTHLIKTRGQQVTLRCSPISGHKSVSWYQQVLGQGPQFIFQYYEKEERGRGNFPDRFSARQFPNYSSELNVNALLLGDSALYLCASSLSTGGGLETQYFGPGTRLLVL.

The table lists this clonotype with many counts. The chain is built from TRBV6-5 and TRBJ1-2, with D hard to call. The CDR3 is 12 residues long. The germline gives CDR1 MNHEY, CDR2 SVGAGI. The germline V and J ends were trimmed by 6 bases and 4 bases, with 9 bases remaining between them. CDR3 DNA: TGTGCCAGCAGGGTCCCGGGCTATGGCTACACCTTC. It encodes CASRVPGYGYTF.

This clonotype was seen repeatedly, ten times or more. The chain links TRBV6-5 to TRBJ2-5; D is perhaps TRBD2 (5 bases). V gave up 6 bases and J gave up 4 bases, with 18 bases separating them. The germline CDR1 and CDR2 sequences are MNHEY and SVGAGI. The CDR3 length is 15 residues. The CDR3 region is CASRSSPGLRETQYF. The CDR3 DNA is TGTGCCAGCAGATCCTCCCCGGGATTACGAGAGACCCAGTACTTC.

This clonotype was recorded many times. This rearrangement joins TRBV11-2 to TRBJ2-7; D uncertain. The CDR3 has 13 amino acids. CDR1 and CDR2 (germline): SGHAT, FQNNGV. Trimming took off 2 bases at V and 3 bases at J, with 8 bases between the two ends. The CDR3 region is CASSLTDNYEQYF. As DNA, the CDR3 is TGTGCCAGCAGCTTAACTGATAACTACGAGCAGTACTTC. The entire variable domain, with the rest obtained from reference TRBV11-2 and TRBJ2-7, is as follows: EAGVAQSPRYKIIEKRQSVAFWCNPISGHATLYWYQQILGQGPKLLIQFQNNGVVDDSQLPKDRFSAERLKGVDSTLKIQPAKLEDSAVYLCASSLTDNYEQYFGPGTRLTVT.

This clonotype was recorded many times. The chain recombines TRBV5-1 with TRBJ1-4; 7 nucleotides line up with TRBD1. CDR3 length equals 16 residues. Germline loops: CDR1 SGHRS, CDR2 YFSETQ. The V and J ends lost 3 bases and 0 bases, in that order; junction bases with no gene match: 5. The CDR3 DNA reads TGCGCCAGCAGCTCGGGACAGATAACAACTAATGAAAAACTGTTTTTT. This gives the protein CASSSGQITTNEKLFF. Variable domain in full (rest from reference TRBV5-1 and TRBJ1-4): KAGVTQTPRYLIKTRGQQVTLSCSPISGHRSVSWYQQTPGQGLQFLFEYFSETQRNKGNFPGRFSGRQFSNSRSEMNVSTLELGDSALYLCASSSGQITTNEKLFFGSGTQLSVL.

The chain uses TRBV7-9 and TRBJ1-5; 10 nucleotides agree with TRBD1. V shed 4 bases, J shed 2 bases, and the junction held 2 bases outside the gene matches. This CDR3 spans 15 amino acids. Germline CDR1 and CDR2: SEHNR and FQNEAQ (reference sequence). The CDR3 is CASSWDRGGNQPQHF. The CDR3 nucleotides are TGTGCCAGCAGCTGGGACAGGGGTGGCAATCAGCCCCAGCATTTT.

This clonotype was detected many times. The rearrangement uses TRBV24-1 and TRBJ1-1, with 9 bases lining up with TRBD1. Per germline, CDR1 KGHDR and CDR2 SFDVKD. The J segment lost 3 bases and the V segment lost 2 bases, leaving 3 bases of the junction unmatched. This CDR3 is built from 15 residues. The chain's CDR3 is CATSDSRTGDTEAFF. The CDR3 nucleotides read TGTGCCACCAGTGATTCCCGGACAGGGGACACTGAAGCTTTCTTT.